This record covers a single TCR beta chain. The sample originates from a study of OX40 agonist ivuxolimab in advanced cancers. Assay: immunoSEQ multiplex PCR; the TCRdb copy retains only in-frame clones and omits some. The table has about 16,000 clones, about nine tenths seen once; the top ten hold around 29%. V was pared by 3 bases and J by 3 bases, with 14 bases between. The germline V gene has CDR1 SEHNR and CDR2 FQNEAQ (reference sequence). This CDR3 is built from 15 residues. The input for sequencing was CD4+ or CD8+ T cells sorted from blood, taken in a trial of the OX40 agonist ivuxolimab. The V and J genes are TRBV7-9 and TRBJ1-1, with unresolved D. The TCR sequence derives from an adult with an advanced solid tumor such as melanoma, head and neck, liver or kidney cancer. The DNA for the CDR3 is TGTGCCAGCAGCTTTGGGTTGTTCGGGGACACTGAAGCTTTCTTT. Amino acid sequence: CASSFGLFGDTEAFF.